These 20 T cell receptor beta chains were all obtained from the same sample, sequenced in a study of control samples from healthy donors and cancer patients. Using immunoSEQ multiplex PCR, the repertoire was profiled, and TCRdb retains in-frame clones only, with some absent. The table includes 100,000 to 150,000 clones, less than 90% detected once. Specimen: blood. Source of these receptors: a man between 18 and 29 years old in good health.

V gene TRBV30 combines with J gene TRBJ1-1; no clear D. Trimming removed 2 bases from V and 3 bases from J, with 7 bases in between. The CDR3 runs 12 residues. Germline loops: CDR1 GTSNPN, CDR2 SVGIG (reference sequence). CDR3 nucleotides: TGTGCCTGGAGTAAGGGCTACACTGAAGCTTTCTTT. Translation gives CAWSKGYTEAFF.

The V call is TRBV4-3, the J call TRBJ1-2, with D possibly matching TRBD1 (6 bases). CDR1 and CDR2 (germline): LGHNA, YSLEER. V lost 1 base to trimming and J lost 4 bases, with 13 bases between them. This CDR3 comprises 15 residues. The CDR3 coding sequence is TGCGCCAGCAGCCAAGGGGGGGCTATTGTCTATGGCTACACCTTC. It encodes CASSQGGAIVYGYTF.

This sequence joins TRBV19 and TRBJ2-3, with D tentatively TRBD1 or TRBD2 (5 bases each). Germline V gene lookup returns CDR1 LNHDA and CDR2 SQIVND (reference sequence). V lost 3 bases, J lost 2 bases, and 9 bases lay in between. This CDR3 is 14 amino acids long. This CDR3 is CASSMPGLTDTQYF. The CDR3 coding sequence is TGTGCCAGTAGTATGCCGGGGCTCACAGATACGCAGTATTTT.

The chain has TRBV2 and TRBJ1-5, with D perhaps matching TRBD1 (5 bases). The CDR3 is made up of 14 amino acids. The V end was cut by 5 bases, the J end by 8 bases, with 16 bases between. Germline CDR1 SNHLY, CDR2 FYNNEI. The CDR3: CASSQGRGKEPQHF. In DNA, the CDR3 is TGTGCCAGCAGTCAGGGTCGCGGGAAGGAGCCCCAGCATTTT.

The V call is TRBV5-8, the J call TRBJ2-7; TRBD2 matches 8 bases. The V gene end was trimmed by 0 bases and the J gene end by 0 bases; junction bases not matched to a gene: 5. Germline-derived CDR1 and CDR2 are SGHTS and YDEGEE. The CDR3 has 16 amino acids. Written as DNA, the CDR3 is TGTGCCAGCAGCTTGGACCTTAGCGGGACCTCCTACGAGCAGTACTTC. Translated: CASSLDLSGTSYEQYF.

J is TRBJ1-6 and V is TRBV10-3; a possible D gene is TRBD1 (6 bases). Germline CDR1 ENHRY, CDR2 SYGVKD. The CDR3 is 15 amino acids. V was pared by 10 bases and J by 0 bases, with 13 bases between. The CDR3 sequence: CASRQASSYNSPLHF. The DNA for the CDR3 is TGTGCCAGCCGACAGGCCAGCTCCTATAATTCACCCCTCCACTTT.

This clone has only one observation. The chain combines TRBV3-1 (or the pseudogene TRBV3-2) with TRBJ1-1; D remains ambiguous. V was shortened by 1 base and J by 3 bases, with 6 bases between the two germline ends. Germline CDR1 LGHDT, CDR2 YNNKEL (reference sequence). This CDR3 spans 13 amino acids. CDR3 sequence: CASSQGSHTEAFF. CDR3 bases: TGTGCCAGCAGCCAAGGGTCGCACACTGAAGCTTTCTTT.

This chain joins TRBV5-6 and TRBJ2-7; TRBD1 agrees at 9 bases. Germline V CDR1 and CDR2: SGHDT, YYEEEE. The CDR3 extends over 13 amino acids. V lost 4 bases, J lost 2 bases, and 1 base stayed unmatched. CDR3 in DNA: TGTGCCAGCAGCCGACAGGGGGCCTACGAGCAGTACTTC. As protein: CASSRQGAYEQYF.

A note on this clone: One junction end disagrees with the germline gene, perhaps due to a read error. This chain connects TRBV10-1 to TRBJ2-7, with 9 bases identical to TRBD2. The CDR3 length is 16 residues. Germline V gene lookup returns CDR1 WNHNN and CDR2 SYGVQD (reference sequence). The CDR3 bases are TGCGCCAGCAGCCGGGATTCTAGCGGGATCAGCTACGGGCAGTACTTC. It specifies CASSRDSSGISYGQYF.

The chain combines TRBV6-6 with TRBJ2-4, with D unclear. V gave up 6 bases and J gave up 0 bases, with 3 bases separating them. Germline V gives CDR1 MNHNY, CDR2 SVGAGI (reference sequence). This CDR3 has 12 residues. The CDR3 sequence is CASRLAKNIQYF. The CDR3 DNA follows: TGTGCCAGCAGGTTAGCCAAAAACATTCAGTACTTC.

J is TRBJ2-1 and V is TRBV4-2, with 14 bases aligning to TRBD2. Trimming at V came to 1 base and at J to 9 bases, leaving 8 bases not matched to a gene. Germline lookup yields CDR1 LGHNA and CDR2 YNFKEQ. This CDR3 contains 17 residues. In DNA, the CDR3 is TGTGCCAGCAGCCAAGCATCGGGACTAGCGGGAGAGGGTGAGCAGTTCTTC. It codes for CASSQASGLAGEGEQFF.

CDR3 bases: TGTGCCAGCAGCTTACAGGCTTCCTCTGGAAACACCATATATTTT. Translated: CASSLQASSGNTIYF. The rearrangement uses TRBV7-9 and TRBJ1-3; D call uncertain. The CDR3 spans 15 residues. Trimming left V 2 bases short and J 0 bases short, with 8 bases between. Germline V lookup: CDR1 SEHNR, CDR2 FQNEAQ (reference sequence).

The genes are TRBV20-1 and TRBJ2-7; D is undetermined. Germline V gene data show CDR1 as DFQATT and CDR2 as SNEGSKA (reference sequence). This CDR3 has 11 amino acids. Trimming took 7 bases from V and 6 from J, leaving 13 bases between them. CDR3 DNA: TGCAGTGAGGGTCGAGGCTTCGAGCAGTACTTC. Translated: CSEGRGFEQYF.

The chain has TRBV2 and TRBJ1-2; D gene ambiguous. V lost 4 bases and J lost 3, with 12 bases in between. This CDR3 has 14 amino acids. Germline V lookup: CDR1 SNHLY, CDR2 FYNNEI. The CDR3 DNA follows: TGTGCCAGCAGTGTGATGGGGTCTGACTATGGCTACACCTTC. This translates into CASSVMGSDYGYTF. Full variable domain (rest looked up from reference TRBV2 and TRBJ1-2): EPEVTQTPSHQVTQMGQEVILRCVPISNHLYFYWYRQILGQKVEFLVSFYNNEISEKSEIFDDQFSVERPDGSNFTLKIRSTKLEDSAMYFCASSVMGSDYGYTFGSGTRLTVV.

The chain employs TRBV5-1 and TRBJ2-1, with D perhaps being TRBD1 or TRBD2 (5 bases each). This CDR3 region has 16 residues. The V end lost 4 bases, the J end lost 6 bases, and 20 bases lay between the germline ends. Germline V gene sequence: CDR1 SGHRS, CDR2 YFSETQ. The chain's CDR3 is CASSPQVASTGNEQFF. CDR3 DNA sequence: TGCGCCAGCAGCCCGCAGGTCGCTAGCACAGGCAATGAGCAGTTCTTC.

The J gene is TRBJ1-4, the V gene TRBV19, with a possible D match to TRBD1 (6 bases). V shed 2 bases and J shed 4 bases, with 14 bases lying between them. Germline values: CDR1 LNHDA, CDR2 SQIVND (reference sequence). CDR3 size: 16 residues. CDR3 residues: CASSIRSGAGNEKLFF. CDR3 in DNA: TGTGCCAGTAGTATACGCTCGGGGGCGGGTAATGAAAAACTGTTTTTT.

This chain links TRBV6-5 with TRBJ1-1; possible D gene TRBD1, 6 bases. CDR1 and CDR2 (germline): MNHEY, SVGAGI. The V gene lost 5 bases and the J gene lost 1 base, with 11 bases spanning the gap. CDR3 size: 14 residues. The CDR3, as DNA: TGTGCCAGCAGTCCCTGGGGACAGAACACTGAAGCTTTCTTT. Its protein is CASSPWGQNTEAFF.

The J gene is TRBJ2-7, the V gene TRBV11-2; 8 positions agree with TRBD1. Losses at the gene ends were 1 base for V and 6 bases for J; bases not matched to a gene: 8. CDR3 length: 15 amino acids. Germline lookup yields CDR1 SGHAT and CDR2 FQNNGV. CDR3 nucleotides: TGTGCCAGCAGCTTAGTAGGACAGGGAGTTAGCGAGCAGTACTTC. This codes for CASSLVGQGVSEQYF.

J is TRBJ2-5 and V is TRBV29-1; D possibly corresponds to TRBD2 (7 bases). This CDR3 contains 15 residues. CDR1 is SQVTM and CDR2 is ANQGSEA in the germline V gene. Trimming stripped 2 bases from V and 1 base from J, with 14 bases between. The CDR3 loop is CSVEPEGGGQETQYF. The DNA of the CDR3 is TGCAGCGTTGAACCAGAAGGGGGGGGCCAAGAGACCCAGTACTTC. The full variable domain, rest sourced from reference TRBV29-1 and TRBJ2-5, is SAVISQKPSRDICQRGTSLTIQCQVDSQVTMMFWYRQQPGQSLTLIATANQGSEATYESGFVIDKFPISRPNLTFSTLTVSNMSPEDSSIYLCSVEPEGGGQETQYFGPGTRLLVL.

This chain connects TRBV19 to TRBJ2-6, with D possibly matching TRBD2 (5 bases). Germline V gene lookup returns CDR1 LNHDA and CDR2 SQIVND (reference sequence). V was shortened by 7 bases and J by 0 bases, with 25 bases between the two germline ends. The CDR3 contains 20 residues. The chain's CDR3 is CASKGRATESYNSGANVLTF. In DNA, the CDR3 is TGTGCCAGTAAAGGGAGAGCTACGGAGAGTTATAACTCTGGGGCCAACGTCCTGACTTTC.